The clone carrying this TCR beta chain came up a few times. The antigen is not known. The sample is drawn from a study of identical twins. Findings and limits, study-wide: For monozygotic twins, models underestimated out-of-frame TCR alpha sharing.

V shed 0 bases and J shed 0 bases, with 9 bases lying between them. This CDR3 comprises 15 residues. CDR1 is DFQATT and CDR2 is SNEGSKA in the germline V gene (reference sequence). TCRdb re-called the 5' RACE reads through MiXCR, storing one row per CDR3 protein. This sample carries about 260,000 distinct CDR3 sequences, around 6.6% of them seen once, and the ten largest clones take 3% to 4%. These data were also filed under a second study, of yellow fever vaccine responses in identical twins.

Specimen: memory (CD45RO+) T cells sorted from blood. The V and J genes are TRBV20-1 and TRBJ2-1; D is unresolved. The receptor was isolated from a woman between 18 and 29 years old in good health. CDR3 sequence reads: CSAREGISSYNEQFF. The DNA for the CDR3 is TGCAGTGCTAGAGAGGGGATAAGCTCCTACAATGAGCAGTTCTTC.